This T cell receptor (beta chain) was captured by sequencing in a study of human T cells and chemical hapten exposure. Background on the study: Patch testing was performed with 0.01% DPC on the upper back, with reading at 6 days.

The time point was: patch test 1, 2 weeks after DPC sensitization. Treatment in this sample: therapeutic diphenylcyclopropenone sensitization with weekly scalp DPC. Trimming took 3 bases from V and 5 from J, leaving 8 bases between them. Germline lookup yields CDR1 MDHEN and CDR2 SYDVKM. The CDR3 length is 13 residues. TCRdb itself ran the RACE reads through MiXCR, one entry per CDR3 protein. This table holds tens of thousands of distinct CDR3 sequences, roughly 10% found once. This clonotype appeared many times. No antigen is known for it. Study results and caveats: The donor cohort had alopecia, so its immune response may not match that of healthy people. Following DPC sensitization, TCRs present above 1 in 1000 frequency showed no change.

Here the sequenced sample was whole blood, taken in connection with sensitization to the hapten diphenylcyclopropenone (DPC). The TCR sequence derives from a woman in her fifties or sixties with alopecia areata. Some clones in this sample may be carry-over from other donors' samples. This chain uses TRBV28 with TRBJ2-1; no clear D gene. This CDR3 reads CASSFGTNNEQFF. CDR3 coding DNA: TGTGCCAGCAGTTTTGGTACCAACAATGAGCAGTTCTTC.